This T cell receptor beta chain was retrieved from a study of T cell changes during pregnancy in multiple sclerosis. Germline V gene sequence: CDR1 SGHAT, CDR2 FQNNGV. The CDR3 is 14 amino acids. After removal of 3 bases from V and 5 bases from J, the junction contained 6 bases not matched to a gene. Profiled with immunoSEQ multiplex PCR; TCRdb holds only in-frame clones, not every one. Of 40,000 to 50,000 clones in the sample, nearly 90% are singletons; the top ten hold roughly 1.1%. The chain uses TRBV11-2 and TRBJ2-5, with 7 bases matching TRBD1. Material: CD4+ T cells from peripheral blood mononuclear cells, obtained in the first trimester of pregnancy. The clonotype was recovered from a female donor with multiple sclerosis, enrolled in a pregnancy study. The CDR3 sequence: CASSFSGTEETQYF. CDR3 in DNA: TGTGCCAGCAGCTTCTCTGGGACAGAGGAGACCCAGTACTTC.